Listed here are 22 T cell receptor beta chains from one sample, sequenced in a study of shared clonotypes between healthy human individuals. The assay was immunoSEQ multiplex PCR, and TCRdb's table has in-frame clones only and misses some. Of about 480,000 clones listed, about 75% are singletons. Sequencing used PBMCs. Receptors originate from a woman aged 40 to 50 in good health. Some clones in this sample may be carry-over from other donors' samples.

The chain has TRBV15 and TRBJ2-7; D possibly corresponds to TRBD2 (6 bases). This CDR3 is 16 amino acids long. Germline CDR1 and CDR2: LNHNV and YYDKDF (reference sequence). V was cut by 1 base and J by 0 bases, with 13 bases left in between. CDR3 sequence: CATSRGAAGYSYEQYF. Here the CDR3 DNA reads TGTGCCACCAGCAGAGGTGCAGCGGGCTACTCCTACGAGCAGTACTTC.

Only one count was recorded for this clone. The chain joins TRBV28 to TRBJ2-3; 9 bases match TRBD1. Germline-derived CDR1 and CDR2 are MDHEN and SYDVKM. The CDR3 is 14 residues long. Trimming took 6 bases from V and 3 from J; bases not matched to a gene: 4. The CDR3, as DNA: TGTGCCAGCAGGCGGACAGGGGCAACAGATACGCAGTATTTT. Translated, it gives CASRRTGATDTQYF.

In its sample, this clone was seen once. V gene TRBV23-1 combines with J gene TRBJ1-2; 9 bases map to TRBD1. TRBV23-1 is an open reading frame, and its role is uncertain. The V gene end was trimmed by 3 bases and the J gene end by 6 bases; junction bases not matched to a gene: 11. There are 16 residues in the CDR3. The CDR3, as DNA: TGCGCCAGCAGTCACCCTTGCGGGACAGGGCAGAATGGCTACACCTTC. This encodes CASSHPCGTGQNGYTF.

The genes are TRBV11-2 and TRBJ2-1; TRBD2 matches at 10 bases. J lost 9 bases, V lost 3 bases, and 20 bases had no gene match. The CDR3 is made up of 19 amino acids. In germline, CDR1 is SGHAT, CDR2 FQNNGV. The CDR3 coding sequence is TGTGCCAGCAGCTTCCCCAGGAGGAGTAGCGGGAGGACAGAGGGTGAGCAGTTCTTC. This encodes CASSFPRRSSGRTEGEQFF.

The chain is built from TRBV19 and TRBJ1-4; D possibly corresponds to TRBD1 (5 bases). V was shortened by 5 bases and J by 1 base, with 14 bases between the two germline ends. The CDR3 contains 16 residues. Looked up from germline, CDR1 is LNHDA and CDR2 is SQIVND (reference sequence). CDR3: CASSPQSGLTNEKLFF. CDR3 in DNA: TGTGCCAGTAGTCCCCAGTCGGGGCTAACTAATGAAAAACTGTTTTTT.

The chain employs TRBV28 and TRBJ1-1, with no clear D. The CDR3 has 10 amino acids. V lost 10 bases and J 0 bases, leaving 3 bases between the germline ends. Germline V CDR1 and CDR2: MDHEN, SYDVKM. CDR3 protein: CATVNTEAFF. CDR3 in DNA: TGTGCCACAGTGAACACTGAAGCTTTCTTT. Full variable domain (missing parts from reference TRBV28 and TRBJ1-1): DVKVTQSSRYLVKRTGEKVFLECVQDMDHENMFWYRQDPGLGLRLIYFSYDVKMKEKGDIPEGYSVSREKKERFSLILESASTNQTSMYLCATVNTEAFFGQGTRLTVV.

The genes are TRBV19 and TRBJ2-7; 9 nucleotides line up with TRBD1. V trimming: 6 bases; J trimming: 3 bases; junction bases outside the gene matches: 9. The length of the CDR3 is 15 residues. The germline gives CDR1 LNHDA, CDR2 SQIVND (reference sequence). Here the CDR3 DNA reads TGTGCCAGTAGAGCACCGGGACAGGGCTTCTACGAGCAGTACTTC. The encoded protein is CASRAPGQGFYEQYF.

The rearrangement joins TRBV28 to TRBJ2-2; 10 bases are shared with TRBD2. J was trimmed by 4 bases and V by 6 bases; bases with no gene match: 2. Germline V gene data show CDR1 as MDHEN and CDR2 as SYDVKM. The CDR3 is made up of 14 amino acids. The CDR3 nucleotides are TGTGCCAGCAGACCTAGCGGGAGCACCGGGGAGCTGTTTTTT. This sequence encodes CASRPSGSTGELFF.

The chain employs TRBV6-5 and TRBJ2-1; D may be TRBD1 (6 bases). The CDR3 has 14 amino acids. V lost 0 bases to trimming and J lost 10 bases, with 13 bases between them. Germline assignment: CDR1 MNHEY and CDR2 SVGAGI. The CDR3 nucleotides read TGTGCCAGCAGTTACTCGATAGGTGGGACAGAGCAGTTCTTC. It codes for CASSYSIGGTEQFF.

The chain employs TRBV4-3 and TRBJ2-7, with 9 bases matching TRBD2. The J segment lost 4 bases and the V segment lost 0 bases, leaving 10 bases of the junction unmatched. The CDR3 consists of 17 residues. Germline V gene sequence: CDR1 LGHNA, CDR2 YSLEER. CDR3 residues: CASSQDTGLAGVYEQYF. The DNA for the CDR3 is TGCGCCAGCAGCCAAGATACCGGGTTAGCGGGAGTGTACGAGCAGTACTTC.

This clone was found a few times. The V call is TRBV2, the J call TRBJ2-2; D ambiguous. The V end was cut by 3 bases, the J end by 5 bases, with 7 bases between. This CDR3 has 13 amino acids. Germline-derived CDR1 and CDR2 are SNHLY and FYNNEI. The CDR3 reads CASSDDATGELFF. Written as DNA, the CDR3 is TGTGCCAGCAGTGATGATGCGACCGGGGAGCTGTTTTTT. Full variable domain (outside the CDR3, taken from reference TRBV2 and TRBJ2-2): EPEVTQTPSHQVTQMGQEVILRCVPISNHLYFYWYRQILGQKVEFLVSFYNNEISEKSEIFDDQFSVERPDGSNFTLKIRSTKLEDSAMYFCASSDDATGELFFGEGSRLTVL.

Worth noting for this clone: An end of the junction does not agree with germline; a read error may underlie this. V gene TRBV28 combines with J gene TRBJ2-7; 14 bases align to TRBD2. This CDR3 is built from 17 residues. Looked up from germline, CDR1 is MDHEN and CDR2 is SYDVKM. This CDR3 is CASREGLAGVGAGEQYF. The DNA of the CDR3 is TGCGCCAGCAGAGAGGGACTAGCGGGAGTTGGTGCAGGGGAGCAGTACTTC.

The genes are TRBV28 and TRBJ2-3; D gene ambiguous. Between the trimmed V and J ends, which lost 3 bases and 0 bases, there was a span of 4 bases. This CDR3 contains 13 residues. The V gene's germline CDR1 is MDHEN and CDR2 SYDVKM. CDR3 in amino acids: CASSFESTDTQYF. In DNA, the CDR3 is TGTGCCAGCAGTTTCGAAAGCACAGATACGCAGTATTTT.

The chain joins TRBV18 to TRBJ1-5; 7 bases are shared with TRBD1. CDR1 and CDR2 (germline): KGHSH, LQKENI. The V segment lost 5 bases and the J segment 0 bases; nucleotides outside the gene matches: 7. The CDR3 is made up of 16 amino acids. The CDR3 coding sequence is TGTGCCAGCTCATTATTCGGACAGGATAGCAATCAGCCCCAGCATTTT. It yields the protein CASSLFGQDSNQPQHF.

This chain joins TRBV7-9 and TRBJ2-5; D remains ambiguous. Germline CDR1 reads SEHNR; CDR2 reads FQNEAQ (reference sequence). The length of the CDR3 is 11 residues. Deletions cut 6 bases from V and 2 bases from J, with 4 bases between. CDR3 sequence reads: CASRKQETQYF. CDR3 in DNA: TGTGCCAGCAGAAAACAAGAGACCCAGTACTTC.

CDR3 in amino acids: CASSSHETGGLEQYF. The CDR3 nucleotides read TGTGCCAGTAGTTCCCATGAGACGGGCGGGCTCGAGCAGTACTTC. The gene calls are TRBV19 and TRBJ2-7; D possibly corresponds to TRBD2 (5 bases). Germline CDR1 reads LNHDA; CDR2 reads SQIVND (reference sequence). The ends were cut back, 5 bases at V and 6 bases at J, with 20 bases in the middle. The CDR3 is 15 amino acids.

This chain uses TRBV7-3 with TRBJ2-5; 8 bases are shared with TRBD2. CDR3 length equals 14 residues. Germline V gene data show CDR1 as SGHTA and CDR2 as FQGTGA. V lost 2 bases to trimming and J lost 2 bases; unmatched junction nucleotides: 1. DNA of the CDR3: TGTGCCAGCAGCTTAGGCGGGAGGCAAGAGACCCAGTACTTC. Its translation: CASSLGGRQETQYF.

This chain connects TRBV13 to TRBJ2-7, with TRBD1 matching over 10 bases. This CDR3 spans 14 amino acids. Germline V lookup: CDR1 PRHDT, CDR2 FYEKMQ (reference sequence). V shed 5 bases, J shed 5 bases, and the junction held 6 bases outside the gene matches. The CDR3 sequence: CASSVGQGINEQYF. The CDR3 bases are TGTGCCAGCAGCGTGGGACAGGGGATCAACGAGCAGTACTTC.

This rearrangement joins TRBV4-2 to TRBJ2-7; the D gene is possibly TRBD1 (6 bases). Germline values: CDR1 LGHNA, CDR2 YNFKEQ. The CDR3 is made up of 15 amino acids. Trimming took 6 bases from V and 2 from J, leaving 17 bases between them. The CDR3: CASSREKGQPYEQYF. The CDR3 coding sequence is TGTGCCAGCAGTCGCGAGAAGGGACAACCCTACGAGCAGTACTTC.

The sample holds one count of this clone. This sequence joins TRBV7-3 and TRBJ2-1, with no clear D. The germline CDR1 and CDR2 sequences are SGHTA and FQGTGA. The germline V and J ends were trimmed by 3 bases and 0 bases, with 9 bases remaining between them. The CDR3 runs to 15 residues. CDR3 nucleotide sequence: TGTGCCAGCAGCTTCGCCAGGAGCTCCTACAATGAGCAGTTCTTC. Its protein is CASSFARSSYNEQFF.

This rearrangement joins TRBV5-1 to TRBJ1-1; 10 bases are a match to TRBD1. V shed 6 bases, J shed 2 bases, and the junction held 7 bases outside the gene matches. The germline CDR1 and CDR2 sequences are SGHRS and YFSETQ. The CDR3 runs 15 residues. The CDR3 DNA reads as TGCGCCAGCAAGTTCCGGGACAGGGGAAACACTGAAGCTTTCTTT. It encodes CASKFRDRGNTEAFF.

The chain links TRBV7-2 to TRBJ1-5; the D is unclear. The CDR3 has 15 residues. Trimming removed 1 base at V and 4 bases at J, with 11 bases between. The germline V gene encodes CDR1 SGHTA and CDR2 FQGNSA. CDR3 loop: CASSLVSGENQPQHF. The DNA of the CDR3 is TGTGCCAGCAGCTTAGTCTCAGGAGAGAATCAGCCCCAGCATTTT.